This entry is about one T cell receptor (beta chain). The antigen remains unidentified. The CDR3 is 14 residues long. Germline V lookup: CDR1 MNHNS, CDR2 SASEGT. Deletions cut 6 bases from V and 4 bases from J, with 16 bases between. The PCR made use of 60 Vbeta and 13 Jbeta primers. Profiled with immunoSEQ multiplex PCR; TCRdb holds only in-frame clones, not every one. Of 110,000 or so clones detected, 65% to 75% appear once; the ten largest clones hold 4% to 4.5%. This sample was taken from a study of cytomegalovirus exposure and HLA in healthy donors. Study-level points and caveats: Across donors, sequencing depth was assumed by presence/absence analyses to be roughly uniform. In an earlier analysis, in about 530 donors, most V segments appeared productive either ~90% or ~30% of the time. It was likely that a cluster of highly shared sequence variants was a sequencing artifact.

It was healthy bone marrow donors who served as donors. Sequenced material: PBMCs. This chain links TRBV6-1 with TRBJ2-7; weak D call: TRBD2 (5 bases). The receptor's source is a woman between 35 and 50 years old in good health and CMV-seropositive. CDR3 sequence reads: CASRPTAGPYEQYF. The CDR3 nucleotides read TGTGCCAGCAGGCCCACGGCGGGCCCATACGAGCAGTACTTC.